The 28 T cell receptor beta chains below come from one sample, sequenced in a study of human T cells and chemical hapten exposure. TCRdb reprocessed the RACE reads via MiXCR and lists one record per CDR3 protein. The table shows under 200,000 distinct CDR3 sequences, with about 30% occurring only once. Noted time point: patch test 3, about 24 weeks after DPC sensitization. Treatment described: therapeutic diphenylcyclopropenone sensitization with weekly scalp DPC. This sample comprised whole blood, obtained in connection with sensitization to the hapten diphenylcyclopropenone (DPC). The receptors shown here come from a woman aged 18-35 years with alopecia areata. Some clones in this sample may be carry-over from other donors' samples.

J is TRBJ1-3 and V is TRBV12-3 or TRBV12-4; D is undetermined. The CDR3 is 12 amino acids. Trimming took 7 bases from V and 10 from J, leaving 14 bases between them. The DNA for the CDR3 is TGTGCCAGCACCCTGGGCAGGAGTACCATATATTTT. It translates to CASTLGRSTIYF.

This chain uses TRBV7-3 with TRBJ2-5; TRBD2 matches at 8 bases. Trimming removed 1 base from V and 5 bases from J; junction bases left unmatched: 9. Per germline, CDR1 SGHTA and CDR2 FQGTGA. The CDR3 extends over 16 amino acids. CDR3 in DNA: TGTGCCAGCAGCTTAATCCCGGGGGGGCCTCTTGAGACCCAGTACTTC. Protein sequence: CASSLIPGGPLETQYF.

This clonotype turned up a few times. The V gene is TRBV9, the J gene TRBJ2-5, with D perhaps matching TRBD1 or TRBD2 (6 bases each). Looked up from germline, CDR1 is SGDLS and CDR2 is YYNGEE. CDR3 length equals 15 residues. V was trimmed by 4 bases and J by 5 bases, leaving 18 bases between them. This chain's CDR3 is CASSPNSGARETQYF. In nucleotides, the CDR3 is TGTGCCAGCAGCCCCAACTCGGGGGCCAGGGAGACCCAGTACTTC.

This clonotype was recorded a few times. The V and J genes are TRBV9 and TRBJ1-6; D is unclear. V was clipped by 0 bases and J by 3 bases, with 4 bases between them. Germline CDR1 reads SGDLS; CDR2 reads YYNGEE. This CDR3 contains 14 residues. The CDR3 nucleotides read TGTGCCAGCAGCGTAGAATTCTATAATTCACCCCTCCACTTT. Amino acids: CASSVEFYNSPLHF. Based on the CDR3 plus reference TRBV9 and TRBJ1-6, the full variable domain is DSGVTQTPKHLITATGQRVTLRCSPRSGDLSVYWYQQSLDQGLQFLIQYYNGEERAKGNILERFSAQQFPDLHSELNLSSLELGDSALYFCASSVEFYNSPLHFGNGTRLTVT.

V usage is TRBV7-2 and J usage is TRBJ2-1; weak D call: TRBD1 (5 bases). The length of the CDR3 is 12 residues. Germline values: CDR1 SGHTA, CDR2 FQGNSA. The V end lost 5 bases, the J end lost 9 bases, and 11 bases lay between the germline ends. CDR3 sequence reads: CASSRDRSEQFF. The DNA of the CDR3 is TGTGCCAGCAGCCGAGACAGAAGTGAGCAGTTCTTC.

CDR3 bases: TGTGCCAGCAGCCTGGGAGGAGACTCCTACGAGCAGTACTTC. Its translation: CASSLGGDSYEQYF. The chain employs TRBV7-2 and TRBJ2-7, with a possible D match to TRBD2 (6 bases). CDR1 SGHTA and CDR2 FQGNSA come from the germline V gene. The CDR3 is 14 amino acids. V lost 5 bases and J 0 bases, leaving 11 bases between the germline ends.

The chain couples TRBV11-2 to TRBJ1-2; TRBD1 matches 8 bases. Germline V gene sequence: CDR1 SGHAT, CDR2 FQNNGV. The CDR3 runs to 14 residues. J gave up 6 bases and V 1 base, and 4 bases lay outside the gene matches. The CDR3 sequence: CASSLVRTGNGYTF. The CDR3 DNA reads as TGTGCCAGCAGCTTAGTCCGGACAGGGAATGGCTACACCTTC.

This rearrangement joins TRBV21-1 to TRBJ2-7; TRBD2, as called in the table, went unchecked against the DNA. TRBV21-1 is tagged as a pseudogene. This CDR3 comprises 14 residues. The CDR3 loop is CASSRLREGDEQYF. The CDR3 nucleotides are TGTGCCAGCAGCAGGCTCAGGGAGGGCGACGAGCAGTACTTC.

This clonotype showed up just a few times. The genes are TRBV20-1 and TRBJ2-7; the D gene is possibly TRBD1 (6 bases). V lost 2 bases to trimming and J lost 3 bases, with 14 bases between them. Germline-derived CDR1 and CDR2 are DFQATT and SNEGSKA (reference sequence). The CDR3 runs to 14 residues. The CDR3 region is CSARRPPDSYEQYF. For the CDR3, the DNA is TGCAGTGCTAGACGACCCCCGGACAGCTACGAGCAGTACTTC.

There are a few counts of this clonotype. The chain has TRBV4-1 and TRBJ2-1, with D unclear. This CDR3 is built from 15 residues. Trimming took off 1 base at V and 7 bases at J, with 14 bases between the two ends. Germline CDR1 reads MGHRA; CDR2 reads YSYEKL. The CDR3: CASSQGPALRNEQFF. CDR3 DNA sequence: TGCGCCAGCAGCCAAGGTCCCGCTTTACGGAATGAGCAGTTCTTC.

This clonotype was seen a few times. J is TRBJ1-1 and V is TRBV7-9; 7 bases agree with TRBD1. V gave up 5 bases and J gave up 0 bases; unmatched junction bases: 6. The CDR3 is made up of 15 amino acids. In germline, CDR1 is SEHNR, CDR2 FQNEAQ (reference sequence). The CDR3, as DNA: TGTGCCAGCAGCCCTAACACAGGGGTGAACACTGAAGCTTTCTTT. As protein: CASSPNTGVNTEAFF.

The V gene is TRBV30, the J gene TRBJ1-1, with a tentative D call TRBD1 (5 bases). The V end was cut by 3 bases, the J end by 6 bases, with 5 bases between. From germline, CDR1 is GTSNPN and CDR2 SVGIG (reference sequence). The CDR3 contains 10 residues. The CDR3 is CAWSRAEAFF. DNA for the CDR3: TGTGCCTGGAGCAGGGCTGAAGCTTTCTTT.

This clonotype was seen more than once but under ten times. The V gene is TRBV2, the J gene TRBJ2-7; 14 nucleotides match TRBD2. The CDR3 totals 14 residues. In germline, CDR1 is SNHLY, CDR2 FYNNEI. After removal of 7 bases from V and 5 bases from J, the junction contained 4 bases not matched to a gene. The CDR3: CASNRLAGGNEQYF. Written as DNA, the CDR3 is TGTGCCAGCAACCGACTAGCGGGAGGGAACGAGCAGTACTTC.

The chain couples TRBV12-3 or TRBV12-4 to TRBJ2-4; D remains unclear. V shed 4 bases and J shed 7 bases, with 11 bases lying between them. CDR3 length equals 13 residues. The CDR3 region has the DNA TGTGCCAGCAGTTCAAGCGCCAGGAACATTCAGTACTTC. Translation: CASSSSARNIQYF.

This clonotype was seen more than once but under ten times. The chain employs TRBV2 and TRBJ2-2; D is tentatively TRBD1 or TRBD2 (5 bases each). Germline CDR1 and CDR2: SNHLY and FYNNEI. This CDR3 is 14 amino acids long. V lost 10 bases to trimming and J lost 0 bases, with 12 bases between them. The CDR3 nucleotides are TGTGCCATGTCAGGGACCACGAACACCGGGGAGCTGTTTTTT. Translated: CAMSGTTNTGELFF. The full variable domain, rest sourced from reference TRBV2 and TRBJ2-2, is EPEVTQTPSHQVTQMGQEVILRCVPISNHLYFYWYRQILGQKVEFLVSFYNNEISEKSEIFDDQFSVERPDGSNFTLKIRSTKLEDSAMYFCAMSGTTNTGELFFGEGSRLTVL.

This clonotype was seen many times. The chain carries TRBV12-3 or TRBV12-4 and TRBJ2-6; weak D call: TRBD2 (6 bases). Trimming cost V 6 bases and J 0 bases, with 9 bases left between them. CDR3 length equals 15 residues. The CDR3 loop is CASRPRGSGANVLTF. The CDR3 DNA follows: TGTGCCAGCAGACCGCGGGGCTCTGGGGCCAACGTCCTGACTTTC.

This clonotype has just a few counts. J is TRBJ2-3 and V is TRBV7-3; D gene uncertain. The germline gives CDR1 SGHTA, CDR2 FQGTGA. Trimming left V 5 bases short and J 0 bases short, with 15 bases between. The CDR3 runs to 16 residues. The CDR3 protein is CASSGVGSLSTDTQYF. The CDR3 DNA follows: TGTGCCAGCAGCGGCGTTGGCAGTTTGAGCACAGATACGCAGTATTTT.

V and J are TRBV20-1 and TRBJ1-6; D remains unclear. The V gene's germline CDR1 is DFQATT and CDR2 SNEGSKA (reference sequence). The CDR3 sequence is 14 residues long. The V gene lost 4 bases and the J gene lost 1 base, with 8 bases spanning the gap. The CDR3 coding sequence is TGCAGTGCTACACGAGGTTCCTATAATTCACCCCTCCACTTT. Translation gives CSATRGSYNSPLHF.

The chain carries TRBV7-9 and TRBJ2-2, with TRBD2 identical over 7 bases. The V and J ends lost 6 bases and 6 bases, in that order; junction bases with no gene match: 13. The germline gives CDR1 SEHNR, CDR2 FQNEAQ (reference sequence). There are 16 residues in the CDR3. CDR3 DNA: TGTGCCAGCAGAATACCCCCCCCAGGGAGGGCCGGGGAGCTGTTTTTT. Translating gives CASRIPPPGRAGELFF.

The chain has TRBV20-1 and TRBJ1-2, with 7 bases lining up with TRBD1. Germline-derived CDR1 and CDR2 are DFQATT and SNEGSKA (reference sequence). The junction had 0 bases not matched to a gene; V was cut back by 5 bases and J by 3 bases. The CDR3 has 11 amino acids. This CDR3 reads CSADRDYGYTF. CDR3 in DNA: TGCAGTGCTGACAGGGACTATGGCTACACCTTC.

V gene TRBV7-9 combines with J gene TRBJ2-5; D gene unclear. The CDR3 loop spans 13 amino acids. Trimming removed 1 base from V and 5 bases from J, with 8 bases in between. CDR1 SEHNR and CDR2 FQNEAQ come from the germline V gene (reference sequence). CDR3 amino acids: CASSLVGGETQYF. CDR3 bases: TGTGCCAGCAGCTTAGTAGGTGGGGAGACCCAGTACTTC.

The gene calls are TRBV12-3 or TRBV12-4 and TRBJ1-5; tentatively, D is TRBD1 (5 bases). With 6 bases removed from V and 6 bases from J, the gap between germline ends came to 30 bases. This CDR3 region has 19 residues. CDR3 loop: CASSQGVLSRSGVSQPQHF. As DNA, the CDR3 is TGTGCCAGCAGCCAGGGAGTCTTATCGCGGAGCGGGGTTAGTCAGCCCCAGCATTTT.

The rearrangement uses TRBV20-1 and TRBJ1-2; D is perhaps TRBD1 (6 bases). This CDR3 spans 12 amino acids. V was cut by 6 bases and J by 2 bases, with 10 bases left in between. From germline, CDR1 is DFQATT and CDR2 SNEGSKA (reference sequence). CDR3 bases: TGCAGTGCCATTGGACAGAACTATGGCTACACCTTC. This encodes CSAIGQNYGYTF.

The rearrangement joins TRBV7-2 to TRBJ1-5; D remains unclear. Trimming shortened V by 1 base and J by 4 bases, and 8 bases separated the two germline ends. Germline CDR1 and CDR2: SGHTA and FQGNSA. The length of the CDR3 is 14 residues. The CDR3 DNA reads TGTGCCAGCAGCTTAGGGGCAGGTAATCAGCCCCAGCATTTT. As protein: CASSLGAGNQPQHF.

This clonotype was found a few times. V and J are TRBV7-8 and TRBJ2-6; D unclear. From germline, CDR1 is SGHVS and CDR2 FQNEAQ. The CDR3 has 18 residues. The V end lost 1 base, the J end lost 0 bases, and 13 bases lay between the germline ends. The CDR3 sequence: CASSLVEGLLSGANVLTF. DNA for the CDR3: TGTGCCAGCAGCTTAGTGGAAGGATTGCTCTCTGGGGCCAACGTCCTGACTTTC. Drawing the rest from reference TRBV7-8 and TRBJ2-6, the complete variable domain is GAGVSQSPRYKVAKRGQDVALRCDPISGHVSLFWYQQALGQGPEFLTYFQNEAQLDKSGLPSDRFFAERPEGSVSTLKIQRTQQEDSAVYLCASSLVEGLLSGANVLTFGAGSRLTVL.

This chain joins TRBV7-9 and TRBJ2-1, with 8 nucleotides matching TRBD1. Germline CDR1 SEHNR, CDR2 FQNEAQ (reference sequence). The junction had 6 bases not matched to a gene; V was cut back by 5 bases and J by 6 bases. CDR3 length equals 14 residues. CDR3 in amino acids: CASSGRGRPNEQFF. DNA of the CDR3: TGTGCCAGCAGCGGCAGGGGGCGCCCCAATGAGCAGTTCTTC.

The genes are TRBV7-2 and TRBJ1-1, with TRBD1 matching over 11 bases. The CDR3 is 16 amino acids. Per the germline V gene, CDR1 is SGHTA and CDR2 is FQGNSA. Losses at the gene ends were 2 bases for V and 4 bases for J; bases not matched to a gene: 6. Here the CDR3 DNA reads TGTGCCAGCAGCTTACAGGACAGGGGGCCGGCCACTGAAGCTTTCTTT. Amino acids: CASSLQDRGPATEAFF.

In nucleotides, the CDR3 is TGCAGCGTTCGGGGCGCGAAGAGATACCAAGAGACCCAGTACTTC. It encodes CSVRGAKRYQETQYF. This rearrangement joins TRBV29-1 to TRBJ2-5; tentatively, D is TRBD1 or TRBD2 (5 bases each). The germline CDR1 and CDR2 sequences are SQVTM and ANQGSEA. CDR3 size: 15 residues. The V gene lost 5 bases and the J gene lost 0 bases, with 16 bases spanning the gap.